The clone carrying this T cell receptor (beta chain) occurred many times. The antigen is not known. The data were taken from a study of human T cells and chemical hapten exposure. The time point: pre-sensitization, week 0. Treatment specified: therapeutic diphenylcyclopropenone sensitization with weekly scalp DPC. Germline loops: CDR1 KGHDR, CDR2 SFDVKD. This CDR3 spans 14 amino acids. The V end was cut by 2 bases, the J end by 1 base, with 7 bases between. MiXCR was run by TCRdb on the RACE reads, yielding one entry per CDR3 protein. This table has about 68,000 distinct CDR3 sequences, approximately 11% appearing once. Study-wide findings and caveats: With alopecia, donors may have immune responses unlike healthy people's.

The clonotype comes from a woman aged 45-59 years with alopecia areata. Some clones in this sample may be carry-over from other donors' samples. The V and J genes are TRBV24-1 and TRBJ2-5; D not certain. The sequenced sample was whole blood, obtained in connection with sensitization to the hapten diphenylcyclopropenone (DPC). The CDR3 is CATSDSRFQETQYF. As DNA, the CDR3 is TGTGCCACCAGTGATTCAAGGTTCCAAGAGACCCAGTACTTC.